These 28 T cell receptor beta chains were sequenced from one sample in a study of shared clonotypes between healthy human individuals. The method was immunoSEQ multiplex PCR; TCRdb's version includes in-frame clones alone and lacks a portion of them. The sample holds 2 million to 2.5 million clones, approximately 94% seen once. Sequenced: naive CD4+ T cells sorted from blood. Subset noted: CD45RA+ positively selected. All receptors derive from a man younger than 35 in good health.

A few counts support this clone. Written as DNA, the CDR3 is TGTGCCAGCAGTTTCCCGAATTCACCCCTCCACTTT. This codes for CASSFPNSPLHF. The J gene is TRBJ1-6, the V gene TRBV27; D not resolved. V was trimmed by 3 bases and J by 7 bases, leaving 4 bases between them. The V gene's germline CDR1 is MNHEY and CDR2 SMNVEV (reference sequence). The CDR3 has 12 amino acids.

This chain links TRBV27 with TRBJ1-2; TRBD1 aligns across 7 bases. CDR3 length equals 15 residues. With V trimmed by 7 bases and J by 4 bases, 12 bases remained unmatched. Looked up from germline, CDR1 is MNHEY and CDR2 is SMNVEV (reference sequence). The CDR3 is CASNPTGTAIYGYTF. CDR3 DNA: TGTGCCAGCAATCCGACGGGGACAGCGATCTATGGCTACACCTTC.

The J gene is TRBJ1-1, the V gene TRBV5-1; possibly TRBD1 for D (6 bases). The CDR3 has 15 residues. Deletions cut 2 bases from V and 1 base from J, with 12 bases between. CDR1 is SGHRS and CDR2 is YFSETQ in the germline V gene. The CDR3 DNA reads TGCGCCAGCAGCTTACGGACAGCCCCGAACACTGAAGCTTTCTTT. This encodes CASSLRTAPNTEAFF.

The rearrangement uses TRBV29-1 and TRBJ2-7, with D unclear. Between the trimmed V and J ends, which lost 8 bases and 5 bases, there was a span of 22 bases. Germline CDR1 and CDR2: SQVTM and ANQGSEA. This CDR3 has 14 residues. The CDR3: CSNLKTGARHEQYF. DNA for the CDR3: TGCAGCAACCTAAAGACCGGCGCCCGTCACGAGCAGTACTTC.

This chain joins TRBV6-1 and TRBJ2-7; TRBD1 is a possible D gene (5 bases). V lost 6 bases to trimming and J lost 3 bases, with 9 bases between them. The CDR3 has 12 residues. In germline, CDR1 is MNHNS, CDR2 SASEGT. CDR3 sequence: CASRRGRYEQYF. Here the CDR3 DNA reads TGTGCCAGCAGAAGGGGCCGCTACGAGCAGTACTTC.

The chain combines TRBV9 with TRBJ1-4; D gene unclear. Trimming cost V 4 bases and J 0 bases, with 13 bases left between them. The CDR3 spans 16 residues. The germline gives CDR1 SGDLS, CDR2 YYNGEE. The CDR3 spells CASSPRSGTTNEKLFF. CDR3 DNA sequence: TGTGCCAGCAGCCCTCGATCCGGGACAACTAATGAAAAACTGTTTTTT.

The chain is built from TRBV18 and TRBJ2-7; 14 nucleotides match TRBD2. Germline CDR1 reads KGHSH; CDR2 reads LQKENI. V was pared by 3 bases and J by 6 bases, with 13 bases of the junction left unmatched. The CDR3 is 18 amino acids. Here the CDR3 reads CASSPVRIAGTSGSEQYF. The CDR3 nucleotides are TGTGCCAGCTCACCGGTCCGTATAGCCGGGACTAGCGGGAGCGAGCAGTACTTC.

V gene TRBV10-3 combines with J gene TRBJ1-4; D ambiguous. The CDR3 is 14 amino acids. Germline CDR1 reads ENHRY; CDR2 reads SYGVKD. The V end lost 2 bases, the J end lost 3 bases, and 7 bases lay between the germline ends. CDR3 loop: CAISEGLANEKLFF. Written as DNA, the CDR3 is TGTGCCATCAGTGAGGGGCTGGCTAATGAAAAACTGTTTTTT.

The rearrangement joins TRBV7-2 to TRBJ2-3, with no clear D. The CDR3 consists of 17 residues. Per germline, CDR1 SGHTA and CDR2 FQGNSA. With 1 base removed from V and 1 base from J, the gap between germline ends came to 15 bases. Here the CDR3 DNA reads TGTGCCAGCAGCTTAGTTCTAGGTCTACGACGCACAGATACGCAGTATTTT. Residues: CASSLVLGLRRTDTQYF.

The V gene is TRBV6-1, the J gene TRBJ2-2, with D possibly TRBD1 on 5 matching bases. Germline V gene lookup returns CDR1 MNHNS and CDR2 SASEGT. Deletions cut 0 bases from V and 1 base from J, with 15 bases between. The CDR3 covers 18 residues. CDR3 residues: CASSEALLTVRNTGELFF. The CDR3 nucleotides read TGTGCCAGCAGTGAAGCGCTTCTGACAGTAAGGAACACCGGGGAGCTGTTTTTT.

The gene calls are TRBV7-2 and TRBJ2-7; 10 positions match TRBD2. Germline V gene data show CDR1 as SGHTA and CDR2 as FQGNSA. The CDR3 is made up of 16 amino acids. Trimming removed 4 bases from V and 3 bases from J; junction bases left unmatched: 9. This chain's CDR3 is CASSSLAGVVGYEQYF. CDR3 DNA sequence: TGTGCCAGCAGCTCCCTAGCGGGAGTCGTCGGCTACGAGCAGTACTTC.

In nucleotides, the CDR3 is TGCGCCAGCAGCCGTCTAACAGGGGACTACTTGTATGGCTACACCTTC. As protein: CASSRLTGDYLYGYTF. The chain couples TRBV4-3 to TRBJ1-2; 7 nucleotides line up with TRBD1. Germline CDR1 is LGHNA and CDR2 is YSLEER. J was trimmed by 5 bases and V by 4 bases; bases with no gene match: 13. The CDR3 sequence is 16 residues long.

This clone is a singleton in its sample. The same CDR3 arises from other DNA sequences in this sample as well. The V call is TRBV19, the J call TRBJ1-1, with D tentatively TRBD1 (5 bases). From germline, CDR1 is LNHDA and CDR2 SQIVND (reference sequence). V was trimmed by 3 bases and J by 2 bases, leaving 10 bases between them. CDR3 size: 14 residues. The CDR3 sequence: CASSIRDSNTEAFF. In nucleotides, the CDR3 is TGTGCCAGTAGTATCCGAGACAGTAACACTGAAGCTTTCTTT. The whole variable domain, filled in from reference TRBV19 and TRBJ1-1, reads DGGITQSPKYLFRKEGQNVTLSCEQNLNHDAMYWYRQDPGQGLRLIYYSQIVNDFQKGDIAEGYSVSREKKESFPLTVTSAQKNPTAFYLCASSIRDSNTEAFFGQGTRLTVV.

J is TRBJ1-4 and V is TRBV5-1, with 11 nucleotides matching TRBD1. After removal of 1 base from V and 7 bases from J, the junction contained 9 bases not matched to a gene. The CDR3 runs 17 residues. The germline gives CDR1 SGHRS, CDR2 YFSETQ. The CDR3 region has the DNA TGCGCCAGCAGCTTGCCCCTCGGACAGGGGGCAGGTGAAAAACTGTTTTTT. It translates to CASSLPLGQGAGEKLFF.

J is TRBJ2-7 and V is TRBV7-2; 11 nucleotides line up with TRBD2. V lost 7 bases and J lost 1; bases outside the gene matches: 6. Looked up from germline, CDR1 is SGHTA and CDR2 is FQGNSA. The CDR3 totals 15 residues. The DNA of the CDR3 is TGTGCCAGCACCCTTACTAGCGGGGGATCCTACGAGCAGTACTTC. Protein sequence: CASTLTSGGSYEQYF.

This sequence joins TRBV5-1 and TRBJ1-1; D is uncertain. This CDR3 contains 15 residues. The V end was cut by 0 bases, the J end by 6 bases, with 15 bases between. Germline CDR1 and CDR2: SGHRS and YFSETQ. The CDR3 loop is CASSLEGGWMAEAFF. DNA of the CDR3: TGCGCCAGCAGCTTGGAGGGAGGGTGGATGGCTGAAGCTTTCTTT.

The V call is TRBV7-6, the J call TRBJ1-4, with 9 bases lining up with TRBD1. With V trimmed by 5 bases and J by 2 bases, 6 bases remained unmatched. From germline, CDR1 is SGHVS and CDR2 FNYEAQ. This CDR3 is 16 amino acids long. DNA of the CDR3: TGTGCCAGCAGCCTCTGGACAGGGGAGACTAATGAAAAACTGTTTTTT. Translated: CASSLWTGETNEKLFF.

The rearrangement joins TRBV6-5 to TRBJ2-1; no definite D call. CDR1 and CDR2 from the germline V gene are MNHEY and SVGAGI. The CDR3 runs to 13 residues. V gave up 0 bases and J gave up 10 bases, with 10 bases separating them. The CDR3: CASSYSTPGEQFF. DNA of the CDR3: TGTGCCAGCAGTTACTCTACCCCCGGGGAGCAGTTCTTC.

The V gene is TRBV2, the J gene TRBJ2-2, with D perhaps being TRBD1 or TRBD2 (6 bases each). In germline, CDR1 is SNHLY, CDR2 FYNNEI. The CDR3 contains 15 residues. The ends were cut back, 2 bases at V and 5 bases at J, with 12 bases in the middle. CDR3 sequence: CASSERQAGTGELFF. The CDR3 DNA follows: TGTGCCAGCAGTGAAAGACAGGCGGGGACCGGGGAGCTGTTTTTT.

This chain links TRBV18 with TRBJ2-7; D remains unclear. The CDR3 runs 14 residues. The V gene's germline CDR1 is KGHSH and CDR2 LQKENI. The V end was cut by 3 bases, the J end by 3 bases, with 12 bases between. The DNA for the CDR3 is TGTGCCAGCTCACCCCAGAACCAGGTCTACGAGCAGTACTTC. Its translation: CASSPQNQVYEQYF.

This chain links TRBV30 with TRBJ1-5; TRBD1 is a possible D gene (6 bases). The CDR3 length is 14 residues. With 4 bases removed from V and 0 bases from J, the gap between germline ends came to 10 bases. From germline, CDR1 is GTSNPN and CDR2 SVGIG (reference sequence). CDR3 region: CAWTTGYSNQPQHF. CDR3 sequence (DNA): TGTGCCTGGACGACAGGATATAGCAATCAGCCCCAGCATTTT.

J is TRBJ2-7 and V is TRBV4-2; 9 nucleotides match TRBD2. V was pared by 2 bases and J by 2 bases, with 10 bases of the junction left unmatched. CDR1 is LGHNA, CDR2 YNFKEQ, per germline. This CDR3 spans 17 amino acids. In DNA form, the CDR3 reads TGTGCCAGCAGCCAAACATCTCTAGCGGGGTTAACCTACGAGCAGTACTTC. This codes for CASSQTSLAGLTYEQYF.

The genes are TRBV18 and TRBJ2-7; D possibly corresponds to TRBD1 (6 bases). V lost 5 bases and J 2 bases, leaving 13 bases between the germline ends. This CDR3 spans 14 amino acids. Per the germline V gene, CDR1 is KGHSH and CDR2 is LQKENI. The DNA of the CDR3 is TGTGCCAGCTCAGCCGGGACACTTCCCTACGAGCAGTACTTC. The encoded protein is CASSAGTLPYEQYF. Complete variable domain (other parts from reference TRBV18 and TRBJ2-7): NAGVMQNPRHLVRRRGQEARLRCSPMKGHSHVYWYRQLPEEGLKFMVYLQKENIIDESGMPKERFSAEFPKEGPSILRIQQVVRGDSAAYFCASSAGTLPYEQYFGPGTRLTVT.

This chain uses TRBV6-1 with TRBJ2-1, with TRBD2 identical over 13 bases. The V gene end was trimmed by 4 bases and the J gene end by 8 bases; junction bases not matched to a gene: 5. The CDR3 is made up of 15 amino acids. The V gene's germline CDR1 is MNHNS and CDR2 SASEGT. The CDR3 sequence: CASSGLAGGVHEQFF. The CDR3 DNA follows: TGTGCCAGCAGTGGACTAGCGGGGGGCGTCCATGAGCAGTTCTTC.

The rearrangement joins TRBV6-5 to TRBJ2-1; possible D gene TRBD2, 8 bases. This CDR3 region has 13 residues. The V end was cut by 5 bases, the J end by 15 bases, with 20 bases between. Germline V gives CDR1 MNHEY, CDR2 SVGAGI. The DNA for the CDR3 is TGTGCCAGCAGTCAGGGGGTAGCGGGGAGGGGGTTCTTC. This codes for CASSQGVAGRGFF.

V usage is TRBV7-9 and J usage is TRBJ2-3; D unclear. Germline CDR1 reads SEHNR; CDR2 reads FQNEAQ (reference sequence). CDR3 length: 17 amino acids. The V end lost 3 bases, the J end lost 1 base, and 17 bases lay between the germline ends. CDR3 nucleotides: TGTGCCAGCAGCTTTCCAATCCCGGTTTCGGGCACAGATACGCAGTATTTT. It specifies CASSFPIPVSGTDTQYF.

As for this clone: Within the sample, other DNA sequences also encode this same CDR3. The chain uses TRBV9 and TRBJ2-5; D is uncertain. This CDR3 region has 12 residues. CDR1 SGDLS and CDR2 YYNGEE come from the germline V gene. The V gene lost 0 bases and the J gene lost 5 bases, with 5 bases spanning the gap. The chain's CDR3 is CASSVGRETQYF. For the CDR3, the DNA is TGTGCCAGCAGCGTAGGACGGGAGACCCAGTACTTC.

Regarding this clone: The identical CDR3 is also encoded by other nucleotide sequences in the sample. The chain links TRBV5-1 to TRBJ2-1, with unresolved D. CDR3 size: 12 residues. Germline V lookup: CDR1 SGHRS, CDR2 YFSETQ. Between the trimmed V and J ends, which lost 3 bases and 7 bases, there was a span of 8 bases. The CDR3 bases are TGCGCCAGCAGCTACCCCAGTAATGAGCAGTTCTTC. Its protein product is CASSYPSNEQFF.